This record looks at one T cell receptor (beta chain) sequence and its context. This clone turned up a few times. What antigen it recognizes has not been identified. Within one base of it there is no much larger clone, and no base qualities were kept. Taken from cysteine to phenylalanine, the CDR3 has 11 residues. Just CDR3 DNA is preserved here, 33 bases in frame from base 1. CDR1 and CDR2 are read off the germline V gene as SGHTS and YDEGEE. Participants in the prospective study were aged roughly 18 to 100 years, lived in under 30 United States geographic areas, and enrolled through a virtual design. In the prospective study, cohorts were assigned on the basis of participant-reported clinical history obtained from a screening survey and a study questionnaire. Recovered participants in ImmuneRACE Cohort 3 were defined by two consecutive negative NP/OP PCR tests, clearance by a healthcare professional, or resolution of symptoms. Each participant in the prospective study had whole blood, serum and a nasopharyngeal or oropharyngeal swab collected by mobile phlebotomists. Participants in the prospective study had the option to provide additional blood draws and questionnaires over an approximately 2-month period. Prospective study blood samples were shipped either frozen or at room temperature before DNA extraction.

TCRbeta CDR3 regions were amplified from genomic DNA using the immunoSEQ Assay, a bias-controlled multiplex PCR. Per the source publication's procedure: The number of nucleated cells in each sample was estimated by amplification of reference gene primers within the assay. To quantify the absolute abundance of each unique TCRbeta CDR3 rearrangement, sequence reads were collapsed and filtered. For each sample, productive Simpson clonality was calculated as the square root of Simpson's diversity index across productive rearrangements. TCRdb retrieved this table from immuneACCESS and kept in-frame rearrangements only. Not all clones are present; in checked studies, unresolved V genes account for under half, and no reason is known for the remainder. V, J and clone size were drawn from that table, and D and trimming were deduced from the DNA. For this sample there are 250,000 to 400,000 clones; roughly 90% appear just once. The top ten hold about 2.4% of the sample.

The data were obtained in a study of blood T cell repertoires in COVID-19 (dated by TCRdb to the early 2020s). For the study in its entirety: The collaborator samples originated in the United States, Italy and Spain and spanned the acute and convalescent phases of COVID-19. Subjects who had been exposed to COVID-19, were actively infected with it, or had recovered from it provided the deeply sampled blood TCRbeta repertoires that made up the dataset. The material from the prospective study consisted of cDNA or gDNA derived from T cells, B-cell-depleted T cells, or PBMCs. The repertoires were made available in a free public database intended to serve as a resource for research on the immune response to SARS-CoV-2. Where available, HLA class I and class II types were taken from metadata supplied by the sample provider and were not determined by assay-based typing. The samples were drawn from the first 160 participants of the ongoing ImmuneRACE study and from under 1,500 subjects provided by 6 global collaborators. Nearly every sample came with metadata listing a de-identified subject ID, COVID-19 status, age in years and sex. Results the study describes overall, beyond this receptor: The quantity of clinical and demographic metadata differed by source and by participant and was supplied without curation.

Here the chain combines TRBV5-8 and TRBJ1-2; no confident D gene assignment can be made. Input material: PBMCs or T cells enriched from blood (not recorded which). This receptor was identified in a man aged 55 to 69 who had recovered from COVID-19. CDR3 loop: CASLGRYGYTF. The bases are TGTGCTAGCCTGGGCAGGTATGGCTACACCTTC.